The subject of this entry is one T cell receptor (beta chain). What it recognizes is unknown. Time point given: after neoadjuvant nivolumab, at surgical resection. The record originates from a study of neoadjuvant anti-PD-1 for oral cavity cancer. Study-level background: Around day 43, patients without progression received a fourth nivolumab dose before surgery.

Whole-study findings and limits: Only three patients per response group were TCR-analyzed; validation needed.

The repertoire was sequenced with immunoSEQ multiplex PCR; TCRdb's copy has only in-frame clones and lacks some. Seen here are about 37,000 clones, around two fifths observed once, and the top ten hold around 15%. The starting material was tumor tissue, obtained after nivolumab (anti-PD-1) treatment. This receptor was obtained from a person aged 35 to 85 with oral cavity squamous cell carcinoma.

The CDR3 protein is CASSQGGRAYETQYF. The CDR3 nucleotides are TGTGCCAGCAGTCAGGGCGGGAGGGCCTATGAGACCCAGTACTTC. The chain recombines TRBV27 with TRBJ2-5; 9 positions agree with TRBD2. This CDR3 is 15 amino acids long. The V gene end was trimmed by 5 bases and the J gene end by 5 bases; junction bases not matched to a gene: 9. Looked up from germline, CDR1 is MNHEY and CDR2 is SMNVEV (reference sequence).